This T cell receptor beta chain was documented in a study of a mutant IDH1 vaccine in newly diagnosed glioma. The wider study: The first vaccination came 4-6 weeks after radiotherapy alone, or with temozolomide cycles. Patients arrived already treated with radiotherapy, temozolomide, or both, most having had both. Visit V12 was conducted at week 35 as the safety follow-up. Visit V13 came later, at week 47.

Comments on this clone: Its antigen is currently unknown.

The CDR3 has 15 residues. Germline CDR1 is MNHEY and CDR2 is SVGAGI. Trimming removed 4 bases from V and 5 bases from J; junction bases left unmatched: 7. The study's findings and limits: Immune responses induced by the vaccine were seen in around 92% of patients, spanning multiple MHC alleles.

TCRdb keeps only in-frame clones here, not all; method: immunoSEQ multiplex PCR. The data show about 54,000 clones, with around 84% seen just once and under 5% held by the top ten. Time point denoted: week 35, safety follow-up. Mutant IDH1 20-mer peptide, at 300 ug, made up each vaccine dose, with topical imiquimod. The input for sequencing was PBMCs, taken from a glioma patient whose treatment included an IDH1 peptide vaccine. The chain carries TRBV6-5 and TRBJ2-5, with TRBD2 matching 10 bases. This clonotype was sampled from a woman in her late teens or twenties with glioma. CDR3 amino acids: CASSSPSGGAETQYF. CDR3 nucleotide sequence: TGTGCCAGCAGTTCCCCAAGCGGGGGGGCCGAGACCCAGTACTTC.